The T cell receptor beta chain under discussion was sequenced for a study of shared clonotypes between healthy human individuals. Profiling relied on immunoSEQ multiplex PCR, and the TCRdb table lists in-frame clones only, not all of them. Of around 1.1 million clones detected, roughly 80% appear once; the ten largest clones hold 0.89%. This CDR3 is built from 14 residues. The germline CDR1 and CDR2 sequences are MNHNY and SVGAGI (reference sequence). V was clipped by 5 bases and J by 1 base, with 9 bases between them. This clone has a handful of counts. Donation came from healthy HIV-negative adults that had no recent acute infections or vaccinations.

The chain has TRBV6-6 and TRBJ1-3, with TRBD1 as a possible D gene (5 bases). This TCR was sampled from a man between 18 and 29 years old in good health. Some clones in this sample may be carry-over from other donors' samples. Sequences were obtained from memory CD4+ T cells from PBMCs. The subset was: CD45RA-negative fraction. DNA for the CDR3: TGTGCCAGCAGTGGGACGGTATCTGGAAACACCATATATTTT. This translates into CASSGTVSGNTIYF.